One and the same sample provided the 11 T cell receptor beta chains below, sequenced in a study of blood T cell repertoires in COVID-19. Data came from immunoSEQ multiplex PCR; TCRdb stores just in-frame clones and leaves some out. The data show fewer than 350,000 clones, about 88% seen once. Sequencing was done on a sample of PBMCs or T cells enriched from blood (not recorded which). All receptors derive from a woman younger than 45 who had been exposed to COVID-19.

The rearrangement joins TRBV10-2 to TRBJ1-6; D is undetermined. Germline V gene sequence: CDR1 WSHSY, CDR2 SAAADI. There are 15 residues in the CDR3. The V gene lost 3 bases and the J gene lost 6 bases, with 12 bases spanning the gap. CDR3 nucleotide sequence: TGCGCCAGCAGTGATACATCCAGAATTAATTCACCCCTCCACTTT. Amino acid sequence: CASSDTSRINSPLHF.

The chain uses TRBV2 and TRBJ2-5; possibly TRBD2 for D (6 bases). CDR1 and CDR2 (germline): SNHLY, FYNNEI. The CDR3 covers 15 residues. Trimming pared 7 bases from V and 4 bases from J, leaving 19 bases between. This CDR3 is CASTREPGKSETQYF. DNA for the CDR3: TGTGCCAGCACCCGGGAGCCAGGGAAGTCAGAGACCCAGTACTTC.

The rearrangement joins TRBV10-2 to TRBJ2-2, with 10 bases identical to TRBD2. CDR3 size: 16 residues. The germline CDR1 and CDR2 sequences are WSHSY and SAAADI. The V gene end was trimmed by 6 bases and the J gene end by 6 bases; junction bases not matched to a gene: 10. The CDR3 DNA follows: TGCGCCAGCAGGGCCCTAGCGGGAGACGGGGCCGGGGAGCTGTTTTTT. This encodes CASRALAGDGAGELFF.

V and J are TRBV5-1 and TRBJ2-1; 9 bases are shared with TRBD2. V lost 1 base to trimming and J lost 1 base; unmatched junction nucleotides: 9. Germline CDR1 SGHRS, CDR2 YFSETQ. The CDR3 sequence is 18 residues long. Here the CDR3 DNA reads TGCGCCAGCAGCTTGTCCGCGACTAGCGGAGCTTCCTACAATGAGCAGTTCTTC. Translating gives CASSLSATSGASYNEQFF.

The rearrangement uses TRBV30 and TRBJ1-1; TRBD1 matches at 10 bases. CDR1 is GTSNPN and CDR2 is SVGIG in the germline V gene (reference sequence). V lost 4 bases to trimming and J lost 4 bases; unmatched junction nucleotides: 3. The length of the CDR3 is 13 residues. The CDR3 nucleotides are TGTGCCTGGAAGGGACAGGGGACCACTGAAGCTTTCTTT. Encoded protein: CAWKGQGTTEAFF.

V and J are TRBV3-1 (or the pseudogene TRBV3-2) and TRBJ2-2; 8 bases match TRBD1. The germline CDR1 and CDR2 sequences are LGHDT and YNNKEL (reference sequence). The length of the CDR3 is 15 residues. V shed 5 bases, J shed 1 base, and the junction held 3 bases outside the gene matches. The chain's CDR3 is CASSSTGGNTGELFF. The CDR3 nucleotides are TGTGCCAGCAGCTCCACAGGGGGGAACACCGGGGAGCTGTTTTTT.

The J gene is TRBJ2-7, the V gene TRBV3-1 (or the pseudogene TRBV3-2); 8 positions match TRBD1. CDR1 is LGHDT and CDR2 is YNNKEL in the germline V gene (reference sequence). J gave up 6 bases and V 6 bases, and 10 bases lay outside the gene matches. This CDR3 comprises 14 residues. The CDR3 DNA is TGTGCCAGCAGGAGGGACAGGCAGGGTCTCGAGCAGTACTTC. This codes for CASRRDRQGLEQYF.

The chain carries TRBV2 and TRBJ1-2; 7 bases agree with TRBD1. Germline CDR1 SNHLY, CDR2 FYNNEI. The V and J ends lost 6 bases and 5 bases, in that order; junction bases with no gene match: 15. The CDR3 sequence is 16 residues long. CDR3 sequence: CASREGRGRGSYGYTF. CDR3 nucleotides: TGTGCCAGCAGAGAGGGTAGGGGGCGCGGTTCTTATGGCTACACCTTC.

This chain connects TRBV28 to TRBJ1-1; D might be TRBD1 (5 bases). CDR3 length: 13 residues. Between the trimmed V and J ends, which lost 7 bases and 7 bases, there was a span of 16 bases. CDR1 is MDHEN and CDR2 is SYDVKM in the germline V gene. CDR3 nucleotide sequence: TGTGCCAGCACCGCAGGGCGGGAAAATGAAGCTTTCTTT. The encoded protein is CASTAGRENEAFF.

CDR3 coding DNA: TGTGCCAGCAGCCAAGTACCAGCTGGAAACACCATATATTTT. Translating gives CASSQVPAGNTIYF. The chain carries TRBV3-1 (or the pseudogene TRBV3-2) and TRBJ1-3; no definite D call. This CDR3 contains 14 residues. Germline loops: CDR1 LGHDT, CDR2 YNNKEL (reference sequence). The ends were cut back, 1 base at V and 2 bases at J, with 6 bases in the middle.

CDR3: CAWSPRGTQYF. The CDR3 DNA sequence: TGTGCCTGGAGTCCACGCGGGACCCAGTACTTC. The V gene is TRBV30, the J gene TRBJ2-5; D unresolved. Germline values: CDR1 GTSNPN, CDR2 SVGIG (reference sequence). CDR3 length equals 11 residues. Trimming left V 2 bases short and J 7 bases short, with 8 bases between.